This T cell receptor beta chain was sequenced during a study of vaccination effects on CD4 cells after COVID-19. The overall study: Before sequencing took place, the ViraFEST assay used viral peptide pools to expand antigen-specific CD4+ T cells. Study-level findings and limits: Early post-infection timepoints were missing from the study, which also had few convalescent patients. There was marked clonal contraction among infection- and vaccine-induced clones late after vaccination.

Culturing for around eleven days preceded CD4+ T cell isolation. All study participants received two doses of BNT162b2 or mRNA-1273 vaccine. Nucleocapsid antibodies were negative in the vaccine recipients, who had never had SARS-CoV-2 infection. Here immunoSEQ multiplex PCR was the method, and the copy in TCRdb shows in-frame clones only, minus some. The table includes tens of thousands of clones, 65% to 80% detected once. There are a few counts of this clone. Its target is not known. Per germline, CDR1 WNHNN and CDR2 SYGVQD (reference sequence). The CDR3 has 13 residues. Deletions cut 6 bases from V and 6 bases from J, with 14 bases between.

The source material was CD4+ T cells from PBMCs cultured without peptide, sampled after COVID-19 vaccination. The TCR was taken from a human donor who received a COVID-19 vaccine. The V gene is TRBV10-1, the J gene TRBJ1-1; TRBD1 is a possible D gene (6 bases). DNA of the CDR3: TGCGCCAGCAGAAGGACGGAGGGGGCTGAAGCTTTCTTT. Translation gives CASRRTEGAEAFF.